A selection of T cell receptor beta chains follows, all from one sample in a study of Tregs in tolerant kidney transplant recipients. Their antigens remain unidentified. Measured with immunoSEQ multiplex PCR; TCRdb has only the in-frame clones, and not every one. The table lists approximately 15,000 clones, 53% of them singletons. The sample was CD4+ T cells from blood cultured with allogeneic cells, taken before the transplant. Receptors originate from a human patient who received a combined kidney and bone marrow transplant. The CDR3 runs from the conserved cysteine through the conserved F or W. Only some rows state a clone size, as once, few, many or a class for expanded clones.

J: TRBJ2-7; size: -; V: TRBV7-2; CDR3: CASSLEGTKYYEQYF
J: TRBJ2-3; size: -; V: TRBV18; CDR3: CASSPGLAGGTDTQYF
J: TRBJ2-3; size: -; V: TRBV4-1; CDR3: CASSQGTRKMDTQYF
J: TRBJ2-3; size: -; V: TRBV5-1; CDR3: CASSWGDRTDTQYF
J: TRBJ1-2; size: -; V: TRBV7-9; CDR3: CASSPGTGGPINYGYTF
J: TRBJ2-7; size: few; V: TRBV4-3; CDR3: CASSLRDTLGEQYF
J: TRBJ1-2; size: few; V: TRBV7-9; CDR3: CASSLGADRGFLPF
J: TRBJ2-7; size: -; V: TRBV5-1; CDR3: CASSPDRAYEQYF
J: TRBJ1-2; size: -; V: TRBV2; CDR3: CASSTGGSYGYTF
J: TRBJ2-7; size: few; V: TRBV5-1; CDR3: CASSADSSSYEQYF
J: TRBJ1-4; size: medium-sized; V: TRBV15; CDR3: CATSRDLGRVGKLFF
J: TRBJ1-2; size: -; V: TRBV6-1; CDR3: CASSARGQGPGYTF
J: TRBJ2-1; size: many; V: TRBV7-2; CDR3: CASSLSLAGNYNEQFF
J: TRBJ2-7; size: -; V: TRBV6-4; CDR3: CASSNRDRGPTGEQYF
J: TRBJ1-1; size: -; V: TRBV30; CDR3: CAWSPRRRNAFF
J: TRBJ2-1; size: -; V: TRBV9; CDR3: CASSSGGGTSYNEQFF
J: TRBJ2-7; size: -; V: TRBV5-4; CDR3: CASSQDRGDWYEQYF
J: TRBJ1-1; size: -; V: TRBV29-1; CDR3: CSVGRRNTEAFF
J: TRBJ1-2; size: -; V: TRBV6-5; CDR3: CASRTGGNYGYTF
J: TRBJ1-1; size: -; V: TRBV29-1; CDR3: CSVNPGQLNTEAFF
J: TRBJ2-2; size: -; V: TRBV5-4; CDR3: CASSFRPGAQRTGELFF
J: TRBJ2-4; size: -; V: TRBV4-3; CDR3: CASSQDPLAGAKNIQYF